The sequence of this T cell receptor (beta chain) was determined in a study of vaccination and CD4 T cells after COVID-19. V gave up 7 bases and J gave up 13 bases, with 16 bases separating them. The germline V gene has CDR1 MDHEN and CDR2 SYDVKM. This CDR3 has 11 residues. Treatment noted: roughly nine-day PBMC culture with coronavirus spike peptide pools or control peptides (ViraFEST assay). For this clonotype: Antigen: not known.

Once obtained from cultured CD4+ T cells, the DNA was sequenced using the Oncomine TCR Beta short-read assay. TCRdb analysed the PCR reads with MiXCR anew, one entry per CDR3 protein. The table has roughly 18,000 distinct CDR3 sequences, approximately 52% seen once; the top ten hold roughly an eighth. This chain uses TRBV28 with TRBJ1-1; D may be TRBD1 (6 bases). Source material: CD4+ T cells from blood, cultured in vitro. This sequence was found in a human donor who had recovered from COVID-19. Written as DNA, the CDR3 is TGTGCCAGCATGACGGACAGTCGGGATTTCTTT. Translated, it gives CASMTDSRDFF.